This T cell receptor beta chain was captured in a study of T cell responses to AZD1222 COVID-19 vaccine. On the study more broadly: Some second doses came at about 4 weeks and others at about 12 weeks; these were pooled.

A note on this clone: Its antigen is still unknown.

Findings and limits, study-wide: Females outnumbered males among donors, who were mostly white British; clonal diversity was possibly underestimated. After two AZD1222 doses, spike-specific TCR breadth and depth rose versus day 0. Spike was spanned by vaccine-associated CD4 TCRs, with dominance at 160-218 and 743-854.

Profiling relied on immunoSEQ multiplex PCR, and the TCRdb table lists in-frame clones only, not all of them. Here the sample spans tens of thousands of clones, roughly 80% being singletons. The CDR3 is made up of 13 amino acids. V was clipped by 2 bases and J by 3 bases, with 8 bases between them. Looked up from germline, CDR1 is SGDLS and CDR2 is YYNGEE. The sample was peripheral blood, taken on day 0 of AZD1222 vaccination. The clonotype comes from an adult in good health. J is TRBJ1-2 and V is TRBV9; no clear D gene. The CDR3 sequence is CASSVPGDYGYTF. CDR3 DNA: TGTGCCAGCAGCGTCCCGGGCGACTATGGCTACACCTTC.